This paragraph reports one T cell receptor (beta chain). Its matching antigen is unknown. Donors in the study were healthy people who gave bone marrow. With 60 Vbeta and 13 Jbeta primers, the PCR was carried out. Data came from immunoSEQ multiplex PCR; TCRdb stores just in-frame clones and leaves some out. This sample has nearly 200,000 clones; roughly 80% occur once, and the top ten carry 2% to 2.5%. These data are taken from a study of cytomegalovirus exposure and HLA in healthy donors. Study conclusions and caveats: The authors enumerated over 150 TCR beta chains as linked to cytomegalovirus. TCR beta chain V- and J-gene trimming was linked, in a later analysis, to a missense variant in DCLRE1C.

The CDR3 contains 17 residues. The germline V gene has CDR1 LNHDA and CDR2 SQIVND (reference sequence). V shed 5 bases, J shed 0 bases, and the junction held 12 bases outside the gene matches. The sample consisted of PBMCs. This chain uses TRBV19 with TRBJ1-1; TRBD1 agrees at 7 bases. This TCR derives from a woman aged 25-40 years in good health and CMV-seropositive. CDR3 in amino acids: CASSVTGALFMNTEAFF. The CDR3 bases are TGTGCCAGTAGTGTTACAGGGGCGCTATTTATGAACACTGAAGCTTTCTTT.